This T cell receptor (beta chain) was profiled in a study of vaccination effects on CD4 cells after COVID-19. Study context: Each participant was administered two doses of either the BNT162b2 or the mRNA-1273 vaccine. Samples came from a couple of convalescent patients 16 days and one week before vaccination.

As concerns this clone: Its specificity is unknown.

Data came from immunoSEQ multiplex PCR; TCRdb stores just in-frame clones and leaves some out. Of under 25,000 clones listed, 60% to 80% are singletons. Germline CDR1 is SGHRS and CDR2 is YFSETQ. The CDR3 runs 16 residues. The J segment lost 3 bases and the V segment lost 3 bases, leaving 7 bases of the junction unmatched. General observations from the study: Marked contraction was observed in infection-induced and vaccine-induced clones late after vaccination.

Peptide-pool stimulation followed by sequencing identified expanded antigen-specific CD4+ clonotypes in the ViraFEST assay. After around nine days in culture, the CD4+ T cells were isolated. PCR confirmed that the person was infected with SARS-CoV-2 between March and December 2020. Cultivation was performed at 1.5 million to 2 million PBMC per well with around 10 IU/ml IL-2 and around 10 ug/ml peptides added. This TCR came from a human donor who had a prior SARS-CoV-2 infection. The material was CD4+ T cells from PBMCs cultured with SARS-CoV-2 spike peptides, obtained before COVID-19 vaccination. The chain employs TRBV5-1 and TRBJ2-2, with TRBD1 identical over 8 bases. CDR3 sequence: CASSYGTGLYTGELFF. The CDR3 DNA follows: TGCGCCAGCAGCTACGGGACAGGTCTGTACACCGGGGAGCTGTTTTTT.